These 26 T cell receptor beta chains originate from one sample sequenced in a study of CD8+ T cells in alopecia areata (dated by TCRdb to 2017 to 2018). The library was built by means of the immunoSEQ multiplex PCR assay. RNA was extracted from all samples and reverse transcribed into cDNA, which served as template for TCR sequencing. TCRdb mirrors the immuneACCESS table, restricted to in-frame sequences. Some clones are absent from its copies; in checked studies, under half trace to an unresolved V gene, and the reason for the others is unknown. The sample contains roughly 150,000 clones, 45% to 60% of them found a single time. The ten largest clones add up to about 4.4% of the sample. The specimen sequenced was CD4+ T cells sorted from blood. The receptor set was obtained from a human donor in good health.

The chain has TRBV30 and TRBJ2-2, with D uncertain. CDR1 and CDR2 (germline): GTSNPN, SVGIG (reference sequence). This CDR3 is 11 amino acids long. Deletions cut 3 bases from V and 7 bases from J, with 6 bases between. The CDR3 loop is CAWRGSGELFF. The CDR3 region has the DNA TGTGCCTGGAGGGGCAGCGGGGAGCTGTTTTTT.

This clone was observed a single time. Distinct nucleotide sequences in the sample also encode this CDR3. CDR3 in amino acids: CSVLLGTVQFF. CDR3 in DNA: TGCAGCGTTCTCCTTGGGACAGTCCAGTTCTTC. This chain uses TRBV29-1 with TRBJ2-1; TRBD1 aligns across 7 bases. V trimming: 5 bases; J trimming: 13 bases; junction bases outside the gene matches: 8. This CDR3 has 11 residues. Germline CDR1 SQVTM, CDR2 ANQGSEA.

The chain combines TRBV30 with TRBJ2-2; 9 nucleotides match TRBD1. The germline V gene has CDR1 GTSNPN and CDR2 SVGIG (reference sequence). Trimming removed 2 bases from V and 0 bases from J; junction bases left unmatched: 4. This CDR3 comprises 16 residues. The DNA of the CDR3 is TGTGCCTGGAGTACGGACAGGGGTTCGAACACCGGGGAGCTGTTTTTT. Protein product: CAWSTDRGSNTGELFF. The whole variable domain, filled in from reference TRBV30 and TRBJ2-2, reads SQTIHQWPATLVQPVGSPLSLECTVEGTSNPNLYWYRQAAGRGLQLLFYSVGIGQISSEVPQNLSASRPQDRQFILSSKKLLLSDSGFYLCAWSTDRGSNTGELFFGEGSRLTVL.

This clone was picked up a small number of times. The J gene is TRBJ2-7, the V gene TRBV10-3, with D uncertain. The CDR3 is 12 amino acids. The V and J ends lost 10 bases and 4 bases respectively, with 14 bases between them. CDR1 is ENHRY and CDR2 is SYGVKD in the germline V gene. CDR3 nucleotides: TGTGCCACTCGAAGTGTAGCATACGAGCAGTACTTC. Translated: CATRSVAYEQYF.

The chain uses TRBV5-1 and TRBJ2-4; D could derive from TRBD1 or TRBD2 (5 bases each). Germline V lookup: CDR1 SGHRS, CDR2 YFSETQ. CDR3 length: 14 amino acids. V gave up 2 bases and J gave up 7 bases, with 13 bases separating them. The CDR3 coding sequence is TGCGCCAGCAGCTTCTCTGGGGGTGCGAACATTCAGTACTTC. Amino acid sequence: CASSFSGGANIQYF.

The V gene is TRBV30, the J gene TRBJ1-5, with D uncertain. CDR1 is GTSNPN and CDR2 is SVGIG in the germline V gene (reference sequence). Trimming took 0 bases from V and 4 from J, leaving 4 bases between them. The length of the CDR3 is 12 residues. This CDR3 is CAWSVRNQPQHF. CDR3 DNA: TGTGCCTGGAGTGTACGTAATCAGCCCCAGCATTTT.

V is TRBV11-1 and J is TRBJ2-7; possible D gene TRBD1, 5 bases. The V end lost 3 bases, the J end lost 6 bases, and 12 bases lay between the germline ends. CDR3 length equals 13 residues. In germline, CDR1 is SGHAT, CDR2 FQDESV (reference sequence). CDR3: CASSLPQGGEQYF. CDR3 coding DNA: TGTGCCAGCAGCTTGCCCCAGGGTGGCGAGCAGTACTTC.

The V gene is TRBV7-8, the J gene TRBJ2-7; tentatively, D is TRBD2 (6 bases). V lost 5 bases, J lost 5 bases, and 16 bases lay in between. Germline V gene lookup returns CDR1 SGHVS and CDR2 FQNEAQ. The CDR3 has 14 amino acids. The DNA of the CDR3 is TGTGCCAGCAGCGCCCGCCGGGACTTCCACGAGCAGTACTTC. It is translated as CASSARRDFHEQYF.

This clone was recorded a few times. The chain employs TRBV19 and TRBJ2-3; 9 bases agree with TRBD1. The trim removed 5 bases at V and 2 bases at J, leaving 5 bases unmatched. The CDR3 is 15 amino acids. Germline V gene sequence: CDR1 LNHDA, CDR2 SQIVND (reference sequence). The CDR3 DNA is TGTGCCAGTAGTTCGGGACAGGGCGACACAGATACGCAGTATTTT. This sequence encodes CASSSGQGDTDTQYF.

The rearrangement joins TRBV5-1 to TRBJ2-7, with a weak D call TRBD1 (5 bases). The length of the CDR3 is 15 residues. The germline gives CDR1 SGHRS, CDR2 YFSETQ. Trimming left V 4 bases short and J 1 base short, with 15 bases between. In DNA form, the CDR3 reads TGCGCCAGCAGCCCCCAGGGCGGTCGATCCTACGAGCAGTACTTC. This sequence encodes CASSPQGGRSYEQYF.

V usage is TRBV11-1 and J usage is TRBJ1-1; no clear D. The CDR3 is 15 residues long. Trimming removed 1 base at V and 1 base at J, with 10 bases between. Germline-derived CDR1 and CDR2 are SGHAT and FQDESV (reference sequence). The CDR3 sequence: CASSLDPSANTEAFF. CDR3 DNA sequence: TGTGCCAGCAGCTTAGATCCCAGCGCGAACACTGAAGCTTTCTTT.

This chain links TRBV29-1 with TRBJ2-1; TRBD2 matches 7 bases. Trimming at V came to 6 bases and at J to 11 bases, leaving 7 bases not matched to a gene. Germline V CDR1 and CDR2: SQVTM, ANQGSEA. The length of the CDR3 is 11 residues. The CDR3 protein is CSVREEFKQFF. The CDR3 nucleotides are TGCAGCGTCCGGGAGGAGTTTAAGCAGTTCTTC.

The rearrangement joins TRBV27 to TRBJ2-7; D is perhaps TRBD2 (5 bases). The germline V gene has CDR1 MNHEY and CDR2 SMNVEV (reference sequence). Trimming stripped 3 bases from V and 1 base from J, with 10 bases between. This CDR3 region has 14 residues. The CDR3 DNA reads as TGTGCCAGCAGTTTCCGGGATTCGTCCTACGAGCAGTACTTC. It specifies CASSFRDSSYEQYF.

This chain connects TRBV29-1 to TRBJ2-2, with TRBD1 matching over 9 bases. The CDR3 is 15 residues long. Germline V gene data show CDR1 as SQVTM and CDR2 as ANQGSEA. The V segment lost 1 base and the J segment 3 bases; nucleotides outside the gene matches: 3. DNA for the CDR3: TGCAGCGTTGAAGGAGGGACAGGGCACACCGGGGAGCTGTTTTTT. It translates to CSVEGGTGHTGELFF.

This chain links TRBV6-5 with TRBJ1-1; D call uncertain. The length of the CDR3 is 15 residues. Germline V gives CDR1 MNHEY, CDR2 SVGAGI. The V and J ends lost 6 bases and 1 base respectively, with 15 bases between them. The CDR3 spells CASSTLGSANTEAFF. The DNA of the CDR3 is TGTGCCAGCAGCACTTTGGGCAGTGCGAACACTGAAGCTTTCTTT.

The genes are TRBV5-4 and TRBJ2-1; 10 bases align to TRBD2. CDR3 length equals 17 residues. V lost 2 bases to trimming and J lost 6 bases; unmatched junction nucleotides: 11. Germline V gene data show CDR1 as SGHNT and CDR2 as YYREEE (reference sequence). CDR3 in DNA: TGTGCCAGCAGCTTATCCGGGACTAGCGTCAATGGCAATGAGCAGTTCTTC. Its translation is CASSLSGTSVNGNEQFF.

The chain links TRBV25-1 to TRBJ2-7; D remains unclear. The CDR3 extends over 13 amino acids. Trimming took off 6 bases at V and 0 bases at J, with 9 bases between the two ends. Germline V lookup: CDR1 MGHDK, CDR2 SYGVNS. CDR3 residues: CASRHPDSYEQYF. The CDR3 nucleotides read TGTGCCAGCAGGCACCCGGACTCCTACGAGCAGTACTTC.

CDR3 in DNA: TGTGCCAGCAGCCGGGGACGGGACTACACAGATACGCAGTATTTT. It specifies CASSRGRDYTDTQYF. The chain couples TRBV14 to TRBJ2-3, with TRBD2 identical over 7 bases. Germline CDR1 is SGHDN and CDR2 is FVKESK. V was pared by 4 bases and J by 2 bases, with 6 bases of the junction left unmatched. This CDR3 comprises 15 residues.

J is TRBJ1-5 and V is TRBV5-4; 8 bases are shared with TRBD1. CDR1 is SGHNT, CDR2 YYREEE, per germline (reference sequence). This CDR3 has 15 residues. V gave up 3 bases and J gave up 2 bases; unmatched junction bases: 4. CDR3: CASSSDREGNQPQHF. In DNA, the CDR3 is TGTGCCAGCAGCTCGGACAGGGAGGGCAATCAGCCCCAGCATTTT. Full variable domain (outside the CDR3, taken from reference TRBV5-4 and TRBJ1-5): ETGVTQSPTHLIKTRGQQVTLRCSSQSGHNTVSWYQQALGQGPQFIFQYYREEENGRGNFPPRFSGLQFPNYSSELNVNALELDDSALYLCASSSDREGNQPQHFGDGTRLSIL.

J is TRBJ1-1 and V is TRBV19, with D possibly being TRBD1 (6 bases). The CDR3 runs 15 residues. Germline V gene lookup returns CDR1 LNHDA and CDR2 SQIVND (reference sequence). The V end lost 0 bases, the J end lost 1 base, and 9 bases lay between the germline ends. CDR3 nucleotides: TGTGCCAGTAGTATAGAACAGGGTCGGAACACTGAAGCTTTCTTT. It encodes CASSIEQGRNTEAFF.

In this sample, this clone turned up a few times. The V and J genes are TRBV29-1 and TRBJ2-3; weak D call: TRBD2 (5 bases). This CDR3 has 15 residues. The ends were cut back, 2 bases at V and 4 bases at J, with 16 bases in the middle. The germline V gene encodes CDR1 SQVTM and CDR2 ANQGSEA. CDR3 sequence: CSVEFHKPGSDTQYF. The CDR3 nucleotides read TGCAGCGTTGAATTTCATAAGCCGGGGTCAGATACGCAGTATTTT.

The chain joins TRBV7-9 to TRBJ2-6; no firm D call. Germline V gene lookup returns CDR1 SEHNR and CDR2 FQNEAQ (reference sequence). This CDR3 spans 17 amino acids. V lost 2 bases and J lost 4, with 15 bases in between. The CDR3 coding sequence is TGTGCCAGCAGCTTAAAGTTCGGGCCCCAGGGGGCCAACGTCCTGACTTTC. Amino acid sequence: CASSLKFGPQGANVLTF.

This chain joins TRBV29-1 and TRBJ1-5; D unresolved. The CDR3 has 12 residues. Germline CDR1 and CDR2: SQVTM and ANQGSEA. The V gene lost 4 bases and the J gene lost 7 bases, with 11 bases spanning the gap. CDR3 DNA sequence: TGCAGCGTTGGACCACGAGGACAGCCCCAGCATTTT. This codes for CSVGPRGQPQHF.

The chain couples TRBV29-1 to TRBJ2-5; D uncertain. Looked up from germline, CDR1 is SQVTM and CDR2 is ANQGSEA. Trimming removed 7 bases at V and 4 bases at J, with 10 bases between. The CDR3 length is 11 residues. The CDR3 coding sequence is TGCAGCGGGCGTAGCCCAGAGACCCAGTACTTC. Translated, it gives CSGRSPETQYF.

The chain employs TRBV2 and TRBJ1-5; D unclear. The CDR3 spans 14 residues. Per the germline V gene, CDR1 is SNHLY and CDR2 is FYNNEI. V was trimmed by 3 bases and J by 2 bases, leaving 8 bases between them. In DNA, the CDR3 is TGTGCCAGCAGTGATGATGGGGGCAATCAGCCCCAGCATTTT. Its translation is CASSDDGGNQPQHF.

This clone was observed a handful of times. The CDR3 here is CASSQVGTSLSKNIQYF. CDR3 nucleotides: TGTGCCAGCAGCCAGGTCGGGACTAGTCTTTCCAAAAACATTCAGTACTTC. This chain uses TRBV4-2 with TRBJ2-4; 8 bases fit TRBD2. This CDR3 has 17 amino acids. After removal of 3 bases from V and 2 bases from J, the junction contained 9 bases not matched to a gene. Germline V gene sequence: CDR1 LGHNA, CDR2 YNFKEQ.